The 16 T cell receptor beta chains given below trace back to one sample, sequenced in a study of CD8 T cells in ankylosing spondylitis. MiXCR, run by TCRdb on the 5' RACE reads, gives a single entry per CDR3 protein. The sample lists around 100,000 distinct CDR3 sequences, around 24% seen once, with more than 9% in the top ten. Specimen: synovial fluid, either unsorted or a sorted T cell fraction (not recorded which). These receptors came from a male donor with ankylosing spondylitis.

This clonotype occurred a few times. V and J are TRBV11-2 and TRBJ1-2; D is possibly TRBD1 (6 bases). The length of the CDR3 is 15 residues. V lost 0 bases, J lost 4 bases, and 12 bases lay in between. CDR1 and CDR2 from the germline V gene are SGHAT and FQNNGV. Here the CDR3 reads CASSLDGGGFYGYTF. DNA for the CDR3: TGTGCCAGCAGCTTAGATGGAGGGGGATTCTATGGCTACACCTTC.

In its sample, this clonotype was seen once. Written as DNA, the CDR3 is TGTGCCAGCAGTTTCCTCCCGGGACAGGGGGCTGGTGGCTACACCTTC. Amino acids: CASSFLPGQGAGGYTF. V is TRBV27 and J is TRBJ1-2, with 12 bases matching TRBD1. Germline V gives CDR1 MNHEY, CDR2 SMNVEV (reference sequence). V lost 3 bases, J lost 7 bases, and 9 bases stayed unmatched. CDR3 length: 16 amino acids.

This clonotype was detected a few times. Here the CDR3 reads CASSDVGDTGELFF. As DNA, the CDR3 is TGCGCCAGCAGTGACGTGGGAGACACCGGGGAGCTGTTTTTT. This sequence joins TRBV10-1 and TRBJ2-2; D is possibly TRBD2 (5 bases). The CDR3 sequence is 14 residues long. V was cut by 3 bases and J by 3 bases, with 8 bases left in between. Germline-derived CDR1 and CDR2 are WNHNN and SYGVQD (reference sequence).

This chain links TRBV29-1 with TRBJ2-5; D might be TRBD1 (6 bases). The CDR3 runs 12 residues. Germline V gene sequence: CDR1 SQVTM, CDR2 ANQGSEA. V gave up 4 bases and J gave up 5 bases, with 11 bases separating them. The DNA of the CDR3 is TGCAGCGTTGCGGACAGTTGGGAGACCCAGTACTTC. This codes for CSVADSWETQYF.

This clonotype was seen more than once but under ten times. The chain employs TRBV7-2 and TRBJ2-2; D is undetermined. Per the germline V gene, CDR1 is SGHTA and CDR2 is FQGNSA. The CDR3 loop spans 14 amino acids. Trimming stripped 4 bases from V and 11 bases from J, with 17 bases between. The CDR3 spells CASSYQRTVGELFF. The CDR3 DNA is TGTGCCAGCAGCTATCAACGGACGGTCGGCGAGCTGTTTTTT.

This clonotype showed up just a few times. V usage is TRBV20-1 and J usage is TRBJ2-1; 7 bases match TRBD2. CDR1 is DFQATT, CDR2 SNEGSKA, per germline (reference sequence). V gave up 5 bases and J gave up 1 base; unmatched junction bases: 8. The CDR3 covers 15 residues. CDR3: CSALTQRESYNEQFF. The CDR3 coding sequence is TGCAGTGCTCTAACCCAGCGGGAATCCTACAATGAGCAGTTCTTC.

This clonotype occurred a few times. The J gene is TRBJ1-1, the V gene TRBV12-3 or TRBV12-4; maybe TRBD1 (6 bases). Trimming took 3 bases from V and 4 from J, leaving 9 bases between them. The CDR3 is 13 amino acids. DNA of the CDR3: TGTGCCAGCAGTTTGGCGGGGGCCACTGAAGCTTTCTTT. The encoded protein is CASSLAGATEAFF.

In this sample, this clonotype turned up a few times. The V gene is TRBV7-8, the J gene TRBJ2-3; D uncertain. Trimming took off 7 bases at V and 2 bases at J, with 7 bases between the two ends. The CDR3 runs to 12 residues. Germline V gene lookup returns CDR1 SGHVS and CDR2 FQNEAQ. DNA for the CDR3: TGTGCCAGCACCCATTACACAGATACGCAGTATTTT. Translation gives CASTHYTDTQYF.

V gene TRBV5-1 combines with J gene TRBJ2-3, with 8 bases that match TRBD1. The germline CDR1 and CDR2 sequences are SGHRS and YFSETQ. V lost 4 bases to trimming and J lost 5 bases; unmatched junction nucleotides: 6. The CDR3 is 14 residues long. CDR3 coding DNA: TGCGCCAGCAGCATCGGACAGGGTGGAGATACGCAGTATTTT. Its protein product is CASSIGQGGDTQYF.

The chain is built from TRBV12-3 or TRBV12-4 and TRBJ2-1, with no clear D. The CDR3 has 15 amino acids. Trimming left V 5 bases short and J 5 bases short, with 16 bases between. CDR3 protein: CASSANVDFDNEQFF. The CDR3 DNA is TGTGCCAGCAGTGCGAATGTGGATTTCGACAATGAGCAGTTCTTC.

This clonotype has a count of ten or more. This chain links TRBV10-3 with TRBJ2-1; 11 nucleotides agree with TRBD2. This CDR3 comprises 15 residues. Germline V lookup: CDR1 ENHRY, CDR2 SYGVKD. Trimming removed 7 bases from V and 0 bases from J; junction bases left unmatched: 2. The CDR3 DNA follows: TGTGCCATCACTAGCGGGAGGAGCTCCTACAATGAGCAGTTCTTC. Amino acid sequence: CAITSGRSSYNEQFF.

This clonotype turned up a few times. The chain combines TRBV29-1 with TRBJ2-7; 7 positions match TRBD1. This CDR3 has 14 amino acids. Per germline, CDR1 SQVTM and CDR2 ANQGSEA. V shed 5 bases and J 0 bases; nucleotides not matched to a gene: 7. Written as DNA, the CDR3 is TGCAGCGTTAGAAGGGGGACAGACTCCTACGAGCAGTACTTC. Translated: CSVRRGTDSYEQYF.

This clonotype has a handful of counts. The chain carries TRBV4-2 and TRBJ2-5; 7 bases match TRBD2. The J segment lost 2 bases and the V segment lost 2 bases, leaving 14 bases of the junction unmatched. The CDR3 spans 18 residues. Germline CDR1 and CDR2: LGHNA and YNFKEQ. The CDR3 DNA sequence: TGTGCCAGCAGCCAACACCCGGGGGAGGGGCCTTCACAAGAGACCCAGTACTTC. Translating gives CASSQHPGEGPSQETQYF.

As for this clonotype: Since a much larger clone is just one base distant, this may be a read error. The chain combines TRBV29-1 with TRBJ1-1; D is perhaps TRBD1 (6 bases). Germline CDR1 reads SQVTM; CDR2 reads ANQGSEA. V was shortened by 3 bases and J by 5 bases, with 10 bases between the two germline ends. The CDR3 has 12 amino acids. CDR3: CSVDRGRTEAFF. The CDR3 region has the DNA TGCAGCGTTGACAGGGGTAGGACTGAAGCTTTCTTT.

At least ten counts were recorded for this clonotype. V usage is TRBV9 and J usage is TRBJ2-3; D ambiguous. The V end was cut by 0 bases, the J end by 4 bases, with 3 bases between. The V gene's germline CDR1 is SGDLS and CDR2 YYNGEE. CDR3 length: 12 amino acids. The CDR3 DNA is TGTGCCAGCAGCGTAGGACCAGATACGCAGTATTTT. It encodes CASSVGPDTQYF.

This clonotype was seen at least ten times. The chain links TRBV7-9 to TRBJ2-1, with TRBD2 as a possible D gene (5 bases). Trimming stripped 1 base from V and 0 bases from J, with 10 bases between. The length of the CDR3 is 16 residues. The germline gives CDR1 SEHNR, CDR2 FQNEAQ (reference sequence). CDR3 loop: CASSLGRALSYNEQFF. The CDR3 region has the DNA TGTGCCAGCAGCTTAGGGCGGGCCCTCTCCTACAATGAGCAGTTCTTC.